This TCR beta chain is from a study of shared clonotypes between healthy human individuals. Study context: Donors had three CD4 naive, three CD4 memory, two CD8 naive and one CD8 memory plate apiece. Points from the study as a whole: Generation of non-shared clonotypes was less probable than generation of clonotypes shared by all four donors.

With respect to this clone: Its specificity is unknown.

Under the authors' procedure: ImmunoSEQ output lacked quality scores and full-length reads, limiting matched filtering. The assay was immunoSEQ multiplex PCR, and TCRdb's table has in-frame clones only and misses some. The V and J calls and clone size were taken over from that table, and D and trimming were inferred from the DNA. The sample includes millions of clones, about 92% of them seen just once. The CDR3 extends over 13 amino acids. Germline V gene data show CDR1 as SGHRS and CDR2 as YFSETQ. Trimming shortened V by 4 bases and J by 8 bases, and 16 bases separated the two germline ends. The sequencing sample was made of naive CD4+ T cells sorted from blood. This sample's subset: CD45RA+ positively selected. The V call is TRBV5-1, the J call TRBJ2-7, with D possibly being TRBD2 (5 bases). This TCR was sampled from a man aged 18 to 30 in good health. The CDR3 loop is CASSRARGEQQYF. DNA of the CDR3: TGCGCCAGCAGCCGAGCACGTGGGGAGCAGCAGTACTTC.